Listed here are 28 T cell receptor beta chains from one sample, sequenced in a study of glioma-infiltrating T cells. Using RNA template, CDR3s of TCR alpha and beta were amplified with iRepertoire arm-PCR. TCRdb re-derived calls from the multiplex PCR reads in MiXCR, one entry per CDR3 protein. This sample yields roughly 200,000 distinct CDR3 sequences, of which more than 35% are seen a single time; roughly 5.2% belongs to the top ten. The specimen sequenced was glioma tissue, nonneoplastic brain tissue, or PBMCs (not recorded which). Receptor source: a human donor with low-grade glioma or glioblastoma, undergoing nonglioma brain surgery, or in good health (not recorded which).

A few counts support this clonotype. The chain joins TRBV18 to TRBJ2-3; unclear D gene. Germline CDR1 reads KGHSH; CDR2 reads LQKENI. This CDR3 is 16 amino acids long. The ends were cut back, 3 bases at V and 0 bases at J, with 13 bases in the middle. CDR3 bases: TGTGCCAGCTCACCGTCGCAACTTCCGAGCACAGATACGCAGTATTTT. Translation gives CASSPSQLPSTDTQYF.

The chain uses TRBV27 and TRBJ2-7; TRBD2 matches 7 bases. Germline trimming cut 5 bases from V and 7 bases from J; bases unmatched to any gene: 20. CDR1 MNHEY and CDR2 SMNVEV come from the germline V gene (reference sequence). This CDR3 is 17 amino acids long. The CDR3 is CASSPSPRTRGLREQYF. In nucleotides, the CDR3 is TGTGCCAGCAGTCCCTCCCCCCGGACTAGAGGGCTTCGGGAGCAGTACTTC.

This clonotype appeared many times. V is TRBV6-1 and J is TRBJ2-3; D unclear. Trimming removed 3 bases from V and 2 bases from J, with 12 bases in between. CDR3 length equals 15 residues. The germline gives CDR1 MNHNS, CDR2 SASEGT. CDR3 in DNA: TGTGCCAGCAGTGAGGTTCCAGGCCACACAGATACGCAGTATTTT. This gives the protein CASSEVPGHTDTQYF.

The chain carries TRBV2 and TRBJ1-4; no definite D call. Germline CDR1 and CDR2: SNHLY and FYNNEI. This CDR3 region has 15 residues. The V end lost 6 bases, the J end lost 3 bases, and 14 bases lay between the germline ends. The CDR3 here is CASSLDRAANEKLFF. The CDR3 DNA reads TGTGCCAGCAGCCTCGACCGAGCAGCTAATGAAAAACTGTTTTTT.

On this clonotype itself: It may be a read error: a sequence one base away is much more abundant. The CDR3 reads CSAQGNYEQYF. The DNA for the CDR3 is TGTTCCGCGCAGGGCAACTACGAGCAGTACTTC. The gene calls are TRBV25-1 and TRBJ2-7, with D possibly being TRBD1 (5 bases). Germline values: CDR1 MGHDK, CDR2 SYGVNS. CDR3 length: 11 amino acids.

Concerning this clonotype itself: Possible read error: a much larger clone is one base away. This rearrangement joins TRBV24-1 to TRBJ1-5; D call uncertain. The germline V gene encodes CDR1 KGHDR and CDR2 SFDVKD. The CDR3 sequence is 13 residues long. V dropped 3 bases and J dropped 9 bases, with 11 bases sitting between them. Here the CDR3 reads CATSDNSQWPQHF. The CDR3 DNA reads TGTGCCACCAGTGATAACAGTCAGTGGCCCCAGCATTTT.

Comment on this clonotype: A read error may be the cause here, since a much bigger clone is one base away. The rearrangement joins TRBV27 to TRBJ2-1; D tentatively reads TRBD1 or TRBD2 (5 bases each). CDR1 and CDR2 from the germline V gene are MNHEY and SMNVEV (reference sequence). V lost 7 bases and J lost 7, with 20 bases in between. The CDR3 covers 15 residues. The CDR3 spells CASIWGRTHDNEQFF. CDR3 bases: TGTGCCAGCATTTGGGGACGGACACACGATAATGAGCAGTTCTTC.

This clonotype has a handful of counts. The rearrangement joins TRBV12-3 or TRBV12-4 to TRBJ1-5, with 7 bases fitting TRBD1. This CDR3 has 13 residues. With 6 bases clipped from V and 5 bases from J, the junction kept 4 bases outside the gene matches. The CDR3 sequence: CASSVGQDQPQHF. CDR3 in DNA: TGTGCCAGCAGCGTTGGACAGGATCAGCCCCAGCATTTT.

CDR3 amino acids: CASSIDGMSHEQYF. The CDR3 DNA sequence: TGTGCCAGTAGTATAGACGGTATGTCCCACGAGCAGTACTTC. The chain uses TRBV19 and TRBJ2-7; D unclear. From germline, CDR1 is LNHDA and CDR2 SQIVND (reference sequence). The CDR3 loop spans 14 amino acids. Trimming pared 0 bases from V and 5 bases from J, leaving 11 bases between.

At least ten counts were recorded for this clonotype. The chain links TRBV28 to TRBJ2-7; 9 bases fit TRBD2. CDR3 size: 14 residues. Per germline, CDR1 MDHEN and CDR2 SYDVKM. The V segment lost 7 bases and the J segment 0 bases; nucleotides outside the gene matches: 4. The chain's CDR3 is CASTASGVSYEQYF. CDR3 nucleotides: TGTGCCAGCACTGCTAGCGGGGTCTCCTACGAGCAGTACTTC.

As concerns this clonotype: This sequence may be a read error, since a much larger clone differs from it by one base. The J gene is TRBJ1-5, the V gene TRBV2; D remains ambiguous. The V and J ends lost 2 bases and 0 bases respectively, with 11 bases between them. Germline V gene data show CDR1 as SNHLY and CDR2 as FYNNEI. The CDR3 runs 16 residues. The CDR3 region is CASSEWGRVSNQPQHF. The DNA for the CDR3 is TGTGCCAGCAGTGAATGGGGTAGAGTTAGCAATCAGCCCCAGCATTTT.

This sequence joins TRBV5-6 and TRBJ2-3, with no clear D. V lost 0 bases and J 0 bases, leaving 8 bases between the germline ends. Germline values: CDR1 SGHDT, CDR2 YYEEEE. The CDR3 has 15 amino acids. The CDR3: CASSLGTASTDTQYF. CDR3 coding DNA: TGTGCCAGCAGCTTGGGTACAGCAAGCACAGATACGCAGTATTTT.

V gene TRBV6-1 combines with J gene TRBJ2-1; TRBD1 might be the D (7 bases). V lost 1 base and J lost 14, with 15 bases in between. The CDR3 is 13 residues long. CDR1 and CDR2 (germline): MNHNS, SASEGT. In DNA form, the CDR3 reads TGTGCCAGCAGTGAAGTCCCCCCAGGGGGGAAGTTCTTC. It encodes CASSEVPPGGKFF.

This clonotype was detected ten times or more. The CDR3 sequence: CASSLSLGPNQPQHF. In DNA form, the CDR3 reads TGTGCCAGCAGTTTATCTCTGGGGCCCAATCAGCCCCAGCATTTT. The chain couples TRBV27 to TRBJ1-5, with a possible D match to TRBD1 (5 bases). The ends were cut back, 0 bases at V and 3 bases at J, with 9 bases in the middle. Germline V gene sequence: CDR1 MNHEY, CDR2 SMNVEV (reference sequence). The CDR3 consists of 15 residues.

This clonotype has at least ten counts. V is TRBV14 and J is TRBJ2-1, with 9 bases fitting TRBD2. Losses at the gene ends were 4 bases for V and 5 bases for J; bases not matched to a gene: 6. CDR1 and CDR2 from the germline V gene are SGHDN and FVKESK. CDR3 length equals 15 residues. The CDR3 region is CASSPWTSANNEQFF. CDR3 nucleotides: TGTGCCAGCAGCCCGTGGACTAGCGCTAACAATGAGCAGTTCTTC.

In the case of this clonotype: This may be a read error: a much more frequent sequence differs by one nucleotide. This rearrangement joins TRBV29-1 to TRBJ1-2; 7 bases are shared with TRBD1. The CDR3 has 11 amino acids. Looked up from germline, CDR1 is SQVTM and CDR2 is ANQGSEA. J gave up 7 bases and V 6 bases, and 5 bases lay outside the gene matches. CDR3 nucleotides: TGCAGCGTGGGACAGAGCTTTGGCTACACCTTC. Translating it yields CSVGQSFGYTF.

Comment on this clonotype: A junction boundary mismatches the germline segment, possibly from a read error. This sequence joins TRBV6-4 and TRBJ2-7; 7 bases match TRBD2. Matching the DNA end better, TRBJ2-1 makes the J call doubtful. Germline values: CDR1 MRHNA, CDR2 SNTAGT. The CDR3 covers 16 residues. CDR3 nucleotides: TGTGCCAGAAGTGAGATAGCGGGCCTGGCCTACAATGAGCAGTTCTTC. Translation: CARSEIAGLAYNEQFF.

As regards this clonotype: The junction departs from the called germline gene at one end, perhaps through a read error. J is TRBJ2-2 and V is TRBV24-1; TRBD2 aligns across 10 bases. Germline loops: CDR1 KGHDR, CDR2 SFDVKD. CDR3 length: 16 amino acids. The CDR3 loop reads CATGDTLAGAPGELFF. In nucleotides, the CDR3 is TGTGCCACCGGTGACACTCTAGCGGGAGCCCCCGGGGAGCTGTTTTTT.

This clonotype was observed at least ten times. The V call is TRBV12-3 or TRBV12-4, the J call TRBJ1-3; D gene unclear. The CDR3 is 13 amino acids. Trimming removed 5 bases from V and 4 bases from J, with 9 bases in between. CDR3: CASSNTGGNTIYF. DNA for the CDR3: TGTGCCAGCAGTAATACCGGGGGAAACACCATATATTTT.

This clonotype was counted at least ten times. V gene TRBV28 combines with J gene TRBJ2-7; 8 positions agree with TRBD2. The V and J ends lost 1 base and 0 bases, in that order; junction bases with no gene match: 2. In germline, CDR1 is MDHEN, CDR2 SYDVKM. This CDR3 comprises 15 residues. The CDR3 region is CASSLSGTSSYEQYF. The DNA for the CDR3 is TGTGCCAGCAGTTTATCCGGGACTAGCTCCTACGAGCAGTACTTC.

This clonotype was observed once. The gene calls are TRBV6-1 and TRBJ2-1; TRBD2 is a possible D gene (5 bases). Trimming cost V 1 base and J 8 bases, with 15 bases left between them. This CDR3 region has 15 residues. Germline loops: CDR1 MNHNS, CDR2 SASEGT. CDR3 DNA: TGTGCCAGCAGTGAAGTAAGCTCTAGCTCCTATGAGCAGTTCTTC. This gives the protein CASSEVSSSSYEQFF.

This rearrangement joins TRBV18 to TRBJ1-5; 9 nucleotides agree with TRBD1. Germline CDR1 is KGHSH and CDR2 is LQKENI. V trimming: 3 bases; J trimming: 5 bases; junction bases outside the gene matches: 5. The CDR3 is 15 amino acids. The CDR3 nucleotides read TGTGCCAGCTCACCTCGACAGGGGGTAGATCAGCCCCAGCATTTT. Protein: CASSPRQGVDQPQHF.

The chain recombines TRBV2 with TRBJ1-5; 11 nucleotides match TRBD1. This CDR3 is 16 amino acids long. The V segment lost 6 bases and the J segment 5 bases; nucleotides outside the gene matches: 9. Germline V gives CDR1 SNHLY, CDR2 FYNNEI. CDR3 in amino acids: CASSLDRGHQDQPQHF. CDR3 nucleotide sequence: TGTGCCAGCAGCTTGGACAGGGGGCATCAGGATCAGCCCCAGCATTTT.

J is TRBJ1-1 and V is TRBV29-1; possibly TRBD1 for D (6 bases). The CDR3 covers 14 residues. Germline CDR1 and CDR2: SQVTM and ANQGSEA. The ends were cut back, 6 bases at V and 1 base at J, with 15 bases in the middle. The CDR3 DNA reads as TGCAGCGTCGGGAATGCACAGGGGAACACTGAAGCTTTCTTT. Its protein product is CSVGNAQGNTEAFF.

This clonotype was detected ten times or more. V usage is TRBV28 and J usage is TRBJ1-2; D remains ambiguous. The CDR3 is 14 residues long. The germline V and J ends were trimmed by 3 bases and 8 bases, with 16 bases remaining between them. Germline CDR1 MDHEN, CDR2 SYDVKM. CDR3 coding DNA: TGTGCCAGCAGTTTTTTAGCAGGCATGGGAGGCTACACCTTC. It yields the protein CASSFLAGMGGYTF.

The rearrangement uses TRBV10-2 and TRBJ2-1, with D tentatively TRBD2 (5 bases). The V gene lost 3 bases and the J gene lost 4 bases, with 10 bases spanning the gap. Germline assignment: CDR1 WSHSY and CDR2 SAAADI. This CDR3 has 14 amino acids. As DNA, the CDR3 is TGCGCCAGCAGTGAAATTCTAGCTTACAATGAGCAGTTCTTC. This translates into CASSEILAYNEQFF.

On this clonotype itself: A single base separates this from a much larger clone, so it may be a read error. J is TRBJ2-4 and V is TRBV20-1, with D hard to call. The CDR3 spans 13 residues. Trimming left V 0 bases short and J 3 bases short, with 6 bases between. The V gene's germline CDR1 is DFQATT and CDR2 SNEGSKA (reference sequence). CDR3: CSAREPDKNIQYF. The CDR3 DNA follows: TGCAGTGCTAGAGAGCCAGACAAAAACATTCAGTACTTC.

In regard to this clonotype: The CDR3 end shows no conserved phenylalanine or tryptophan, and so a read error is likely. The rearrangement uses TRBV6-5 and TRBJ1-2; D is undetermined. The CDR3 contains 13 residues. V shed 6 bases and J shed 0 bases, with 8 bases lying between them. The germline V gene encodes CDR1 MNHEY and CDR2 SVGAGI. CDR3 residues: CASRLTANYGYTL. The CDR3 nucleotides read TGTGCCAGCAGGTTAACAGCTAACTATGGCTACACCCTC.